This record concerns one T cell receptor (beta chain) sequence. This sample was included in a study of blood T cell repertoires in COVID-19. Study background: Collection of acute and convalescent COVID-19 samples took place in the United States, Italy and Spain.

Repertoires were generated with immunoSEQ multiplex PCR, while TCRdb's copy carries only in-frame clones and drops some. The repertoire has approximately 61,000 clones, about 85% of them found once; the top ten carry 5.3%. The CDR3 has 14 amino acids. Germline V lookup: CDR1 SGHAT, CDR2 FQNNGV. V was pared by 1 base and J by 4 bases, with 8 bases between. The sequence came from a man in his sixties or seventies with acute or convalescent COVID-19. This chain connects TRBV11-2 to TRBJ1-5; D is undetermined. The sequenced sample was peripheral blood. The CDR3 spells CASSLGGSNQPQHF. The DNA for the CDR3 is TGTGCCAGCAGCTTAGGAGGCAGTAATCAGCCCCAGCATTTT.